This T cell receptor (beta chain) was identified in a study of cytomegalovirus exposure and HLA in healthy donors. Concerning this clone itself: Its antigen is as yet unknown.

The PCR made use of 60 Vbeta and 13 Jbeta primers. The table came from immunoSEQ multiplex PCR; TCRdb's copy has only in-frame clones and leaves some out. The profile covers approximately 100,000 clones, with over 50% appearing a single time and about 3.9% taken by the ten largest. Points from the study as a whole: What was likely a sequencing artifact was a cluster of highly shared sequence variants. For TCR beta chains, V- and J-gene trimming was later linked to a missense DCLRE1C variant. About 87% or about 30% of the time was how often most TCR beta V segments were productive, according to an earlier analysis.

Germline V gene sequence: CDR1 SGHTA, CDR2 FQGTGA. The CDR3 contains 13 residues. The V gene end was trimmed by 5 bases and the J gene end by 5 bases; junction bases not matched to a gene: 4. The sequenced sample consisted of PBMCs. This chain connects TRBV7-3 to TRBJ2-3, with 7 bases identical to TRBD2. The sequence was obtained from a man younger than 40 in good health and CMV-seronegative. For the CDR3, the DNA is TGTGCCAGCAGCACAGCGGGGAGAGATACGCAGTATTTT. Translating it yields CASSTAGRDTQYF.